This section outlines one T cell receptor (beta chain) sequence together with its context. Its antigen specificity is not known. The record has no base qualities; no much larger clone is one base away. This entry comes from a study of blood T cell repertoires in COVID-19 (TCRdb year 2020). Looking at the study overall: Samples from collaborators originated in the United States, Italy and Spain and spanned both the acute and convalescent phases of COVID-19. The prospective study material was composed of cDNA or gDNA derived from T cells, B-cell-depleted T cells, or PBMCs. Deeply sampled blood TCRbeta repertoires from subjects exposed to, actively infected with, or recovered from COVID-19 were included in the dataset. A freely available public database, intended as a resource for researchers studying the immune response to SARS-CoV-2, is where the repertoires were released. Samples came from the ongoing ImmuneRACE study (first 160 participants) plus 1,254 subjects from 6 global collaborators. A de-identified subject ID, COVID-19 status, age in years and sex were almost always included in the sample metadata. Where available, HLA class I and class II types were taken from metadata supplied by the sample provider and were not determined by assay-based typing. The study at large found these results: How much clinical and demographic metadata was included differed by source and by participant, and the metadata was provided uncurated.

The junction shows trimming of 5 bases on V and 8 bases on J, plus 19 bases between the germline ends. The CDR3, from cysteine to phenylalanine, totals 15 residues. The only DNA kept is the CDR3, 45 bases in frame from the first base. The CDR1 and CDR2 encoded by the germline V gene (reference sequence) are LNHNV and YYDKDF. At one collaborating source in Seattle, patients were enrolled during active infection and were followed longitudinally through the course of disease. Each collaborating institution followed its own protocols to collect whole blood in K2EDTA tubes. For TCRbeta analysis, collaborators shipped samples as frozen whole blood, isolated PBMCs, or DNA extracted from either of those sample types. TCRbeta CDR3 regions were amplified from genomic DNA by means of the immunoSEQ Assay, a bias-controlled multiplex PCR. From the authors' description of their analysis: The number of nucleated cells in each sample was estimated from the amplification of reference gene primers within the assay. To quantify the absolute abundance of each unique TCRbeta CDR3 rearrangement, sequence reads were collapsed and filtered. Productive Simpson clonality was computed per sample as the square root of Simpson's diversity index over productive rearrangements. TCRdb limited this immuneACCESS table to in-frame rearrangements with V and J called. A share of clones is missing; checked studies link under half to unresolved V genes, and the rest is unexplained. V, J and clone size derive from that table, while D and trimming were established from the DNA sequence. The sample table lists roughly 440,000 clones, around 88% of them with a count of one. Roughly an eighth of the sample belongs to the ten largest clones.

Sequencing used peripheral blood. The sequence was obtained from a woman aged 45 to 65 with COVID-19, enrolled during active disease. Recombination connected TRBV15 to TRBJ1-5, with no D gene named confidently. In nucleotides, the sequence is TGTGCCACCAGCCTAGATAGATCTTTCTTGAAGCCCCAGCATTTT. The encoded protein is CATSLDRSFLKPQHF.